Listed below are T cell receptor beta chains from one sample, sequenced in a study of blood T cell repertoires in COVID-19. The repertoire was sequenced with immunoSEQ multiplex PCR; TCRdb's copy has only in-frame clones and lacks some. The data show over 60,000 clones, around 76% seen once. Sequenced: peripheral blood. The receptor set was obtained from a human donor in a cohort sampled during active COVID-19. CDR3s include the opening cysteine and the closing phenylalanine or tryptophan. A D gene is named only where the DNA matches it firmly. A row's size may be missing; if present it is once, few, many or a size class.

D gene	V gene	J gene	clone size	CDR3 DNA	CDR3 protein
NA	TRBV5-1	TRBJ2-1	NA	TGCGCCAGCAGCGACGGGGGTTCGGTCAATGAGCAGTTCTTC	CASSDGGSVNEQFF
NA	TRBV6-2/TRBV6-3	TRBJ1-3	NA	TGTGCCAGCAGTTACTCGAACCGGGGATTCTCTGGAAACACCATATATTTT	CASSYSNRGFSGNTIYF
TRBD1	TRBV2	TRBJ1-5	NA	TGTGCCAGCAGTGTTGCGGCAGGGGGGTCTAGCAATCAGCCCCAGCATTTT	CASSVAAGGSSNQPQHF
TRBD1	TRBV18	TRBJ2-7	once	TGTGCCAGCTCACCTCCGGGACAGGGGGTGCGGAACGAGCAGTACTTC	CASSPPGQGVRNEQYF
NA	TRBV7-9	TRBJ1-2	NA	TGTGCCAGCAGCCTCTTCGGCTATGGCTACACCTTC	CASSLFGYGYTF
NA	TRBV5-5	TRBJ1-1	NA	TGTGCCAGCAGCTTGATCCCGGACACTGAAGCTTTCTTT	CASSLIPDTEAFF
NA	TRBV28	TRBJ1-5	NA	TGTGCCAGCAGCACTGGAGGCACCAATCAGCCCCAGCATTTT	CASSTGGTNQPQHF
TRBD1	TRBV7-3	TRBJ2-2	NA	TGTGCCAGCAGCTCCTACGGACAGGGCACCGGGGAGCTGTTTTTT	CASSSYGQGTGELFF
NA	TRBV5-6	TRBJ1-1	NA	TGTGCCAGCAGCTTGTCGGGGTCGGGCTCCACGGGAGCTTTCTTT	CASSLSGSGSTGAFF
NA	TRBV9	TRBJ2-7	NA	TGTGCCAGCAGCGTAACCGGGACATCAGGGGAGCAGTACTTC	CASSVTGTSGEQYF
TRBD1	TRBV6-5	TRBJ2-1	NA	TGTGCCAGCGGCCGAGGACAGGGGGCCAATGAGCAGTTCTTC	CASGRGQGANEQFF
TRBD1	TRBV30	TRBJ1-5	NA	TGTGCCTGGAGCAGGGGGACAGGGGGCAATCAGCCCCAGCATTTT	CAWSRGTGGNQPQHF
NA	TRBV7-2	TRBJ2-7	few	TGTGCCAGCAGCTTCATGGGGAGAGGCGAGCAGTACTTC	CASSFMGRGEQYF
TRBD1	TRBV7-9	TRBJ1-1	NA	TGTGCCAGCAGCTTAGCGACAGGGGCTGAAGCTTTCTTT	CASSLATGAEAFF
TRBD1	TRBV11-2	TRBJ1-2	NA	TGTGCCAGCAGCTTCGACAGGGCAAACCCTTTTACTAACTATGGCTACACCTTC	CASSFDRANPFTNYGYTF
TRBD2	TRBV4-1	TRBJ2-5	NA	TGCGCCAGCAGCCAAGTGGGGGAGGGCGAGACCCAGTACTTC	CASSQVGEGETQYF
NA	TRBV25-1	TRBJ1-2	NA	TGTGCCAGCAGTGCCCGTGCGTCCAACTATGGCTACACCTTC	CASSARASNYGYTF
TRBD1	TRBV5-1	TRBJ1-4	NA	TGCGCCAGCACCCAACGAACAGGGGGAAGTGAAAAACTGTTTTTT	CASTQRTGGSEKLFF
NA	TRBV6-5	TRBJ2-2	NA	TGTGCCAGCACTCCCCGCGGAGTGGACACCGGGGAGCTGTTTTTT	CASTPRGVDTGELFF
NA	TRBV4-3	TRBJ2-7	NA	TGCGCCAGCAGCCAAGATTCACTAAACTACGAGCAGTACTTC	CASSQDSLNYEQYF
TRBD1	TRBV5-4	TRBJ1-1	NA	TGTGCCAGCAGCTTAGTTCCCGAGACAGGGGGCACTGAAGCTTTCTTT	CASSLVPETGGTEAFF
NA	TRBV11-2	TRBJ2-7	few	TGTGCCAGCAGCTTAGGGACTGTATCCTACGAGCAGTACTTC	CASSLGTVSYEQYF
NA	TRBV7-9	TRBJ2-7	NA	TGTGCCAGCAGCTTAGAAGGAGTTTCGGCGGGATACGAGCAGTACTTC	CASSLEGVSAGYEQYF
NA	TRBV6-2/TRBV6-3	TRBJ2-7	NA	TGTGCCAGCAGTGACAGAGGCTACGAGCAGTACTTC	CASSDRGYEQYF
TRBD1	TRBV6-5	TRBJ1-1	few	TGTGCCAGCAGTTACAGGGGACAGAAGAACACTGAAGCTTTCTTT	CASSYRGQKNTEAFF
NA	TRBV6-5	TRBJ2-7	NA	TGTGCCAGCAGTCCCACAGGGAACGAGCAGTACTTC	CASSPTGNEQYF
TRBD1	TRBV7-2	TRBJ1-5	NA	TGTGCCAGCAGCTCCAGGGGGTATAGCAATCAGCCCCAGCATTTT	CASSSRGYSNQPQHF
TRBD2	TRBV7-2	TRBJ2-3	once	TGTGCCAGCACCCCCAACGGGGGGGCCACGCAGTATTTT	CASTPNGGATQYF
NA	TRBV2	TRBJ2-7	once	TGTGCCAGCAGTCGCCCCTCCCACAGGGGGGGCGAGCAGTACTTC	CASSRPSHRGGEQYF
TRBD2	TRBV3-1/TRBV3-2	TRBJ2-3	NA	TGTGCCAGCAGCCCCCGACTAGCGGGGGTGGATACGCAGTATTTT	CASSPRLAGVDTQYF
TRBD1	TRBV7-2	TRBJ1-2	NA	TGTGCCAGCAGCGAAACCCGGGGACAGGGCTACACCTTC	CASSETRGQGYTF
TRBD1	TRBV5-1	TRBJ2-5	NA	TGCGCCAGCAGCTTGGAAGGGGGCTGGGAGACCCAGTACTTC	CASSLEGGWETQYF
TRBD2	TRBV3-1/TRBV3-2	TRBJ2-7	NA	TGTGCCAGCAGCCCGACCGGGCGGGGGGCCATCTTCTACGAGCAGTACTTC	CASSPTGRGAIFYEQYF
NA	TRBV30	TRBJ2-7	once	TGTGCCTGGGGGGGTGGAGGGAAATTATACGAGCAGTACTTC	CAWGGGGKLYEQYF
TRBD2	TRBV7-2	TRBJ2-2	NA	TGTGCCAGCAGCCCGACGACTAGCGGGGGCACCGGGGAGCTGTTTTTT	CASSPTTSGGTGELFF
NA	TRBV5-1	TRBJ2-7	once	TGCGCCAGCAGCTTAGCTGTGGGGGGCTACGAGCAGTACTTC	CASSLAVGGYEQYF
NA	TRBV12-3/TRBV12-4	TRBJ1-3	NA	TGTGCCAGCAGTTTTGGGGCCGAAAACACCATATATTTT	CASSFGAENTIYF
NA	TRBV7-2	TRBJ2-7	NA	TGTGCCAGCAGCTTAGGCAGGTACGAGCAGTACTTC	CASSLGRYEQYF
NA	TRBV20-1	TRBJ1-2	NA	TGCAGTGCTAGTATAACAGATAGAAGGGGCTACACCTTC	CSASITDRRGYTF
NA	TRBV3-1/TRBV3-2	TRBJ2-5	NA	TGTGCCAGCAGCTTTAATTGGGCGGAGACCCAGTACTTC	CASSFNWAETQYF
NA	TRBV13	TRBJ2-2	NA	TGTGCCAGCATGCTCTGGCGGGGGCTCGGCACCGGGGAGCTGTTTTTT	CASMLWRGLGTGELFF
TRBD1	TRBV14	TRBJ2-5	NA	TGTGCCAGCAGCCGAACAGGGGGTCGGGAGACCCAGTACTTC	CASSRTGGRETQYF
TRBD1	TRBV6-5	TRBJ2-7	NA	TGTGCCAGCAGCCGGAGACAGGGGGACTACGAGCAGTACTTC	CASSRRQGDYEQYF
TRBD1	TRBV30	TRBJ2-7	NA	TGTGCCTGGAGTGTAACAGGGGGCCTCGAGCAGTACTTC	CAWSVTGGLEQYF
NA	TRBV30	TRBJ2-3	NA	TGTGCCTGGAGTGTAGCGACGTTGGGGGGGCGGGATACGCAGTATTTT	CAWSVATLGGRDTQYF
TRBD1	TRBV4-2	TRBJ1-1	NA	TGTGCCAGCAGCCCAGATTACAGGGGGACTGAAGCTTTCTTT	CASSPDYRGTEAFF
NA	TRBV6-6	TRBJ1-1	NA	TGTGCCAGCTTCGGGGGACCGTCGAACACTGAAGCTTTCTTT	CASFGGPSNTEAFF
NA	TRBV19	TRBJ2-6	NA	TGTGCCAGTACGGGAACCGGCGGGGCCAACGTCCTGACTTTC	CASTGTGGANVLTF
TRBD1	TRBV4-1	TRBJ2-1	NA	TGCGCCAGCAGCTCCTACCGGGACAGGGCCAATGAGCAGTTCTTC	CASSSYRDRANEQFF
TRBD1	TRBV23-1	TRBJ1-5	once	TGCGCCAGCAGTCAATCAGACAGGGGCTTGTTTCAGCCCCAGCATTTT	CASSQSDRGLFQPQHF
TRBD2	TRBV6-1	TRBJ2-7	NA	TGTGCCAGCAGTGACGGCGGTTTAGCGGGGGGGAACTCCTACGAGCAGTACTTC	CASSDGGLAGGNSYEQYF
NA	TRBV7-8	TRBJ1-4	NA	TGTGCCAGCAGCCTCGAGGGGAGGGGTCCAACTAATGAAAAACTGTTTTTT	CASSLEGRGPTNEKLFF
NA	TRBV1	TRBJ1-3	NA	TGCACCAGCAGCCCTCCGTCGGGCTTCTCGACAGGTAAATCTGGAAACACCATATATTTT	CTSSPPSGFSTGKSGNTIYF
NA	TRBV12-5	TRBJ1-6	NA	TGTGCTAGTGGTTTAGGGCAGGGGCGAGTGTGGCCCCTCCACTTT	CASGLGQGRVWPLHF
NA	TRBV30	TRBJ1-6	NA	TGTGCCTGGAGTGTACAAGTGGGGGGACCCCTCCACTTT	CAWSVQVGGPLHF
NA	TRBV3-1/TRBV3-2	TRBJ1-5	NA	TGTGCCAGCAGCGCCCGACCGTACGGGAGCAATCAGCCCCAGCATTTT	CASSARPYGSNQPQHF
NA	TRBV5-1	TRBJ1-2	few	TGCGCCAGCAGCTTGGCAGGGGAAAGTAGCTACACCTTC	CASSLAGESSYTF
NA	TRBV15	TRBJ1-4	NA	TGTGCCACCAGCATGGGGAGGCAGGAAGCAACTAATGAAAAACTGTTTTTT	CATSMGRQEATNEKLFF
NA	TRBV5-6	TRBJ2-7	NA	TGTGCCAGCAGCCTCGGGATGTACGAGCAGTACTTC	CASSLGMYEQYF